This section outlines one T cell receptor (beta chain) sequence together with its context. Antigen unknown. Healthy Caucasians, and only they, were the donors. Trimming cost V 0 bases and J 4 bases, with 17 bases left between them. Germline loops: CDR1 DFQATT, CDR2 SNEGSKA (reference sequence). This CDR3 has 16 amino acids. The sample comes from a study of identical twins. Study observations and caveats: There is a chance that invariant MAIT and iNKT cells partially muddied zero-insertion analyses.

cDNA molecules carried unique molecular identifiers, and template switching added a universal primer site. TCRdb ran MiXCR on the 5' RACE reads and lists one entry per CDR3 protein. The sample has some 630,000 distinct CDR3 sequences, 7.1% seen once. The sample also formed part of further work on yellow fever vaccine responses in identical twins.

Sequencing was done on a sample of PBMCs. The J gene is TRBJ2-3, the V gene TRBV20-1; D possibly matches TRBD1 or TRBD2 (5 bases each). The TCR comes from a woman in her late teens or twenties in good health. CDR3: CSAREVGDRLADTQYF. CDR3 coding DNA: TGCAGTGCTAGAGAGGTGGGGGACCGGTTGGCAGATACGCAGTATTTT.